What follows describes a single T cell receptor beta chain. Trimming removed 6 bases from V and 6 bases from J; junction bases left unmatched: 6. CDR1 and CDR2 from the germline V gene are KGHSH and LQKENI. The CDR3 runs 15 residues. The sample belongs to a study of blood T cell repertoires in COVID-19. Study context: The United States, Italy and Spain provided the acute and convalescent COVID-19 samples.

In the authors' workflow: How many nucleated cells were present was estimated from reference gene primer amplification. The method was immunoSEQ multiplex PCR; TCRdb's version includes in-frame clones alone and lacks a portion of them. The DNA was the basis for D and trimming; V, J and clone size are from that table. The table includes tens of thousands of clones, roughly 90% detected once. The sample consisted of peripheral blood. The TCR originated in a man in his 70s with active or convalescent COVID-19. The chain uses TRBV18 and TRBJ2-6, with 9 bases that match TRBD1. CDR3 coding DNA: TGTGCCAGCTCCTGGGGACAGGGAGTGGCCAACGTCCTGACTTTC. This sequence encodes CASSWGQGVANVLTF.